Following are 2 T cell receptor beta chains from one sample sequenced in a study of T cell responses to AZD1222 COVID-19 vaccine. Here immunoSEQ multiplex PCR was the method, and the copy in TCRdb shows in-frame clones only, minus some. Here the sample spans 100,000 to 120,000 clones, around 81% being singletons. The material was peripheral blood, obtained on day 0 of AZD1222 vaccination. The receptor source for this set is an adult in good health.

The chain is built from TRBV6-5 and TRBJ2-7; the D call may be TRBD1 or TRBD2 (6 bases each). The V end was cut by 8 bases, the J end by 0 bases, with 17 bases between. CDR3 length: 15 amino acids. Germline CDR1 MNHEY, CDR2 SVGAGI. The CDR3 is CASSRGGGSSYEQYF. CDR3 bases: TGTGCCAGCTCCCGAGGGGGAGGCAGCTCCTACGAGCAGTACTTC.

The chain joins TRBV10-3 to TRBJ1-1; D unclear. The CDR3 has 14 amino acids. Germline V gene lookup returns CDR1 ENHRY and CDR2 SYGVKD. The V end was cut by 0 bases, the J end by 4 bases, with 9 bases between. CDR3 DNA sequence: TGTGCCATCAGTGAGTCGGGAAGGATCACTGAAGCTTTCTTT. Protein sequence: CAISESGRITEAFF.